These 32 T cell receptor beta chains were sequenced from one sample in a study of naive and memory T cell subsets. The antigens for these receptors are not known. An equimolar mix of two oligonucleotides served as the beta constant-region primer for TRBC1 and TRBC2. Ligated cDNA was amplified by four rounds of PCR with nested alpha and beta constant-region primers and SP2. TCRdb processed the UMI-ligation and nested PCR reads anew with MiXCR; each CDR3 protein has one entry. In the table there are about 160,000 distinct CDR3 sequences, roughly 22% of which are singletons. Notes on the study in general: Possibly reflecting memory cells re-expressing CD45RA, a few larger clonotypes occurred in naive repertoires, especially CD8.

Sequencing was performed on naive CD4+ T cells from blood. The receptors shown here come from a human donor in good health.

V gene TRBV20-1 combines with J gene TRBJ2-5; tentatively, D is TRBD1 or TRBD2 (5 bases each). Germline CDR1 and CDR2: DFQATT and SNEGSKA (reference sequence). The CDR3 spans 15 residues. Between the trimmed V and J ends, which lost 4 bases and 0 bases, there was a span of 15 bases. The CDR3 sequence: CSATQPGPHQETQYF. The CDR3, as DNA: TGCAGTGCTACCCAACCGGGACCCCACCAAGAGACCCAGTACTTC.

This clonotype was found a few times. V usage is TRBV7-3 and J usage is TRBJ2-1; 8 bases map to TRBD2. J gave up 0 bases and V 6 bases, and 7 bases lay outside the gene matches. The CDR3 is 16 amino acids. Germline CDR1 and CDR2: SGHTA and FQGTGA. As DNA, the CDR3 is TGTGCCAGCAGTAGGATGGCGGGAGGCTCCTACAATGAGCAGTTCTTC. It translates to CASSRMAGGSYNEQFF. The full variable domain, its missing parts supplied by reference TRBV7-3 and TRBJ2-1, is GAGVSQTPSNKVTEKGKYVELRCDPISGHTALYWYRQSLGQGPEFLIYFQGTGAADDSGLPNDRFFAVRPEGSVSTLKIQRTERGDSAVYLCASSRMAGGSYNEQFFGPGTRLTVL.

The chain links TRBV5-5 to TRBJ1-2, with unresolved D. Trimming took off 1 base at V and 3 bases at J, with 10 bases between the two ends. Germline-derived CDR1 and CDR2 are SGHKS and YYEKEE (reference sequence). The CDR3 totals 14 residues. CDR3 loop: CASSLTIPYYGYTF. The DNA for the CDR3 is TGTGCCAGCAGCTTGACAATCCCGTACTATGGCTACACCTTC.

The chain recombines TRBV27 with TRBJ1-1; D is uncertain. The CDR3 has 13 amino acids. Trimming took 3 bases from V and 8 from J, leaving 13 bases between them. Per germline, CDR1 MNHEY and CDR2 SMNVEV (reference sequence). CDR3 in DNA: TGTGCCAGCAGTTTCTCCAGGATGGGAGAAGCTTTCTTT. As protein: CASSFSRMGEAFF.

This clonotype was observed a few times. This chain joins TRBV12-5 and TRBJ1-5; D is undetermined. V was shortened by 0 bases and J by 9 bases, with 6 bases between the two germline ends. Germline values: CDR1 LGHNT, CDR2 FRNRAP. The CDR3 has 12 amino acids. The CDR3 spells CASGLVSGPQHF. Here the CDR3 DNA reads TGTGCTAGTGGTTTGGTATCCGGGCCCCAGCATTTT. Looking up the rest from reference TRBV12-5 and TRBJ1-5 gives the full variable domain: DARVTQTPRHKVTEMGQEVTMRCQPILGHNTVFWYRQTMMQGLELLAYFRNRAPLDDSGMPKDRFSAEMPDATLATLKIQPSEPRDSAVYFCASGLVSGPQHFGDGTRLSIL.

This clonotype has only a few counts. The V call is TRBV5-1, the J call TRBJ2-1; D unresolved. Per germline, CDR1 SGHRS and CDR2 YFSETQ. With 0 bases removed from V and 4 bases from J, the gap between germline ends came to 8 bases. The CDR3 has 14 residues. The CDR3 DNA reads as TGCGCCAGCAGCTTGGACGCTCTTTACAATGAGCAGTTCTTC. Translated: CASSLDALYNEQFF.

The V and J genes are TRBV6-4 and TRBJ2-1, with 15 bases aligning to TRBD2. V gave up 5 bases and J gave up 6 bases; unmatched junction bases: 5. The germline V gene has CDR1 MRHNA and CDR2 SNTAGT. This CDR3 comprises 16 residues. The CDR3 here is CASSWTSGRAFNEQFF. The CDR3 DNA is TGTGCCAGCAGTTGGACTAGCGGGAGGGCCTTCAATGAGCAGTTCTTC.

This clonotype turned up a few times. One end of the junction varies from germline; a read error may be responsible. The chain employs TRBV28 and TRBJ2-7, with D unresolved. The CDR3 contains 13 residues. Germline V lookup: CDR1 MDHEN, CDR2 SYDVKM. CDR3: CASSTGPSHEQYF. Written as DNA, the CDR3 is TGTGCCAGCAGTACCGGGCCCTCCCACGAGCAGTACTTC.

This clonotype appeared a few times. The chain joins TRBV11-2 to TRBJ2-1; 11 bases are shared with TRBD2. Per the germline V gene, CDR1 is SGHAT and CDR2 is FQNNGV. This CDR3 spans 17 amino acids. Germline trimming cut 4 bases from V and 3 bases from J; bases unmatched to any gene: 8. CDR3 residues: CASSYLRGTSGYNEQFF. The DNA of the CDR3 is TGTGCCAGCAGCTACCTAAGGGGGACTAGCGGCTACAATGAGCAGTTCTTC.

J is TRBJ1-2 and V is TRBV12-3 or TRBV12-4; no definite D call. This CDR3 comprises 14 residues. Trimming removed 3 bases at V and 4 bases at J, with 12 bases between. DNA for the CDR3: TGTGCCAGCAGTTTCCAGTCTAGGGTCTATGGCTACACCTTC. This codes for CASSFQSRVYGYTF.

This clonotype was detected only a few times. The chain employs TRBV5-6 and TRBJ2-7; D possibly corresponds to TRBD1 (5 bases). Per the germline V gene, CDR1 is SGHDT and CDR2 is YYEEEE. The CDR3 is 15 amino acids. V was cut by 2 bases and J by 0 bases, with 12 bases left in between. The CDR3 DNA reads TGTGCCAGCAGCTTTTTTTCCAGGGCCTCCTACGAGCAGTACTTC. Its protein is CASSFFSRASYEQYF.

The chain has TRBV29-1 and TRBJ2-7; D is tentatively TRBD1 or TRBD2 (5 bases each). Trimming cost V 7 bases and J 7 bases, with 17 bases left between them. There are 12 residues in the CDR3. Germline V lookup: CDR1 SQVTM, CDR2 ANQGSEA. The CDR3, as DNA: TGCAGCGGGGGCTCCGGGCCGGGGGAGCAGTACTTC. Amino acid sequence: CSGGSGPGEQYF.

This clonotype was picked up many times. This chain uses TRBV18 with TRBJ2-2, with 7 bases lining up with TRBD1. Germline V lookup: CDR1 KGHSH, CDR2 LQKENI. This CDR3 region has 16 residues. J was trimmed by 0 bases and V by 1 base; bases with no gene match: 2. CDR3 in amino acids: CASSPLGQPNTGELFF. CDR3 coding DNA: TGTGCCAGCTCACCACTGGGACAGCCGAACACCGGGGAGCTGTTTTTT.

The table lists this clonotype with many counts. The chain combines TRBV4-3 with TRBJ2-7; tentatively, D is TRBD1 or TRBD2 (6 bases each). Trimming pared 0 bases from V and 1 base from J, leaving 25 bases between. The CDR3 length is 20 residues. Germline V gene sequence: CDR1 LGHNA, CDR2 YSLEER. DNA of the CDR3: TGCGCCAGCAGCCAAGAAAAGGGGGGAGGAGGCGTCGGAGTGTCCTACGAGCAGTACTTC. Its translation is CASSQEKGGGGVGVSYEQYF.

V gene TRBV6-2 or TRBV6-3 combines with J gene TRBJ1-2, with D maybe TRBD1 (6 bases). This CDR3 contains 14 residues. The V gene's germline CDR1 is MNHEY and CDR2 SVGEGT. V was pared by 6 bases and J by 2 bases, with 13 bases between. The CDR3 sequence is CASSRDRRNYGYTF. CDR3 nucleotide sequence: TGTGCCAGCAGCCGCGACAGGAGAAACTATGGCTACACCTTC.

This clonotype was counted between two and nine times. This sequence joins TRBV6-2 or TRBV6-3 and TRBJ2-1, with TRBD2 identical over 11 bases. CDR1 and CDR2 from the germline V gene are MNHEY and SVGEGT. CDR3 length: 12 residues. After removal of 4 bases from V and 12 bases from J, the junction contained 2 bases not matched to a gene. CDR3 in DNA: TGTGCCAGCAGTTCTAGCGGGAGGTGGCAGTTCTTC. Encoded protein: CASSSSGRWQFF.

V gene TRBV27 combines with J gene TRBJ2-7; D is unclear. CDR3 length: 11 residues. CDR1 is MNHEY, CDR2 SMNVEV, per germline (reference sequence). V was cut by 2 bases and J by 6 bases, with 5 bases left in between. This CDR3 is CASSLGSEQYF. CDR3 in DNA: TGTGCCAGCAGTTTAGGGTCCGAGCAGTACTTC.

The V and J genes are TRBV6-2 or TRBV6-3 and TRBJ2-6; D is possibly TRBD1 (6 bases). Germline loops: CDR1 MNHEY, CDR2 SVGEGT. Between the trimmed V and J ends, which lost 6 bases and 1 base, there was a span of 25 bases. The CDR3 sequence is 20 residues long. In nucleotides, the CDR3 is TGTGCCAGCAGAGACCCTTGGGACACTAGAAAATGGTCTGGGGCCAACGTCCTGACTTTC. As protein: CASRDPWDTRKWSGANVLTF.

This chain links TRBV11-2 with TRBJ2-1, with 13 bases fitting TRBD2. The germline CDR1 and CDR2 sequences are SGHAT and FQNNGV. J gave up 6 bases and V 5 bases, and 13 bases lay outside the gene matches. The CDR3 length is 18 residues. The CDR3 sequence is CASSPELAGGPGANEQFF. The CDR3, as DNA: TGTGCCAGCAGCCCAGAACTAGCGGGAGGGCCGGGGGCCAATGAGCAGTTCTTC.

Here the CDR3 DNA reads TGTGCCAGCAGCCTTACATTTAGTTCCACCAATCAGCCCCAGCATTTT. Residues: CASSLTFSSTNQPQHF. The chain joins TRBV11-1 to TRBJ1-5, with D unresolved. Germline V CDR1 and CDR2: SGHAT, FQDESV (reference sequence). CDR3 length: 16 residues. V was cut by 5 bases and J by 3 bases, with 17 bases left in between.

In this sample, this clonotype turned up a few times. The rearrangement links TRBV29-1 to TRBJ1-2, with D uncertain. The V gene's germline CDR1 is SQVTM and CDR2 ANQGSEA. Trimming took 1 base from V and 5 from J, leaving 11 bases between them. CDR3 length: 13 amino acids. The CDR3 DNA reads TGCAGCGTTGAAGCACTCCAGGATTATGGCTACACCTTC. It yields the protein CSVEALQDYGYTF.

The rearrangement uses TRBV27 and TRBJ2-7, with 12 bases aligning to TRBD2. The CDR3 length is 16 residues. Trimming took 6 bases from V and 5 from J; bases not matched to a gene: 11. Germline-derived CDR1 and CDR2 are MNHEY and SMNVEV (reference sequence). The CDR3 here is CASRHDTSGRLDEQYF. The CDR3 region has the DNA TGTGCCAGCAGACACGACACTAGCGGGAGGCTGGACGAGCAGTACTTC.

This clonotype turned up a few times. The CDR3 loop reads CSAIRGDWIGREQYF. CDR3 in DNA: TGCAGTGCTATCAGGGGTGACTGGATCGGCAGGGAGCAGTACTTC. The rearrangement joins TRBV20-1 to TRBJ2-7; possible D gene TRBD1, 6 bases. The CDR3 is 15 residues long. Trimming pared 4 bases from V and 7 bases from J, leaving 23 bases between. Looked up from germline, CDR1 is DFQATT and CDR2 is SNEGSKA (reference sequence).

The sample holds a few counts of this clonotype. The chain carries TRBV28 and TRBJ2-7; 8 bases are a match to TRBD2. V trimming: 5 bases; J trimming: 7 bases; junction bases outside the gene matches: 13. The V gene's germline CDR1 is MDHEN and CDR2 SYDVKM. The CDR3 has 15 amino acids. CDR3 amino acids: CASSPPGLGRREQYF. The CDR3 nucleotides read TGTGCCAGCAGTCCTCCGGGACTAGGTAGACGAGAGCAGTACTTC.

The chain links TRBV15 to TRBJ1-1; D is ambiguous. The CDR3 has 15 amino acids. Germline V gene sequence: CDR1 LNHNV, CDR2 YYDKDF (reference sequence). The V end lost 0 bases, the J end lost 0 bases, and 8 bases lay between the germline ends. CDR3 loop: CATSRDRSLNTEAFF. CDR3 nucleotide sequence: TGTGCCACCAGCAGAGATCGGAGCTTGAACACTGAAGCTTTCTTT.

The V and J genes are TRBV7-9 and TRBJ2-3; TRBD2 aligns across 9 bases. Trimming cost V 2 bases and J 4 bases; bases outside gene matches: 7. CDR3 length: 16 residues. Germline CDR1 reads SEHNR; CDR2 reads FQNEAQ (reference sequence). The CDR3 loop reads CASSLFPSGNSDTQYF. The CDR3 coding sequence is TGTGCCAGCAGCTTATTTCCTAGCGGGAACTCAGATACGCAGTATTTT. Full variable domain (rest looked up from reference TRBV7-9 and TRBJ2-3): DTGVSQNPRHKITKRGQNVTFRCDPISEHNRLYWYRQTLGQGPEFLTYFQNEAQLEKSRLLSDRFSAERPKGSFSTLEIQRTEQGDSAMYLCASSLFPSGNSDTQYFGPGTRLTVL.

J is TRBJ2-3 and V is TRBV18; TRBD1 might be the D (5 bases). The CDR3 consists of 12 residues. V was shortened by 6 bases and J by 4 bases, with 8 bases between the two germline ends. Germline loops: CDR1 KGHSH, CDR2 LQKENI. The CDR3 bases are TGTGCCAGCTCCGACAGTGCAGATACGCAGTATTTT. Translated, it gives CASSDSADTQYF.

The chain carries TRBV28 and TRBJ2-1; possibly TRBD1 or TRBD2 for D (5 bases each). Trimming took 3 bases from V and 8 from J, leaving 20 bases between them. This CDR3 is 16 amino acids long. Germline CDR1 and CDR2: MDHEN and SYDVKM. CDR3 nucleotide sequence: TGTGCCAGCAGTTTCAGAGGGACGAAGGGGTGGGATGAGCAGTTCTTC. This translates into CASSFRGTKGWDEQFF.

This clonotype was counted at least ten times. The chain joins TRBV20-1 to TRBJ1-1, with a possible D match to TRBD1 (6 bases). Germline CDR1 DFQATT, CDR2 SNEGSKA (reference sequence). This CDR3 is built from 16 residues. The ends were cut back, 2 bases at V and 0 bases at J, with 16 bases in the middle. The CDR3 is CSARRGGLNLNTEAFF. The CDR3 nucleotides read TGCAGTGCTAGACGGGGGGGCCTTAACTTGAACACTGAAGCTTTCTTT.

This clonotype has just a few counts. This chain links TRBV10-3 with TRBJ2-5, with 11 bases lining up with TRBD2. This CDR3 comprises 16 residues. V lost 3 bases to trimming and J lost 1 base; unmatched junction nucleotides: 4. Germline CDR1 ENHRY, CDR2 SYGVKD. CDR3 DNA sequence: TGTGCCATCAGTGATCTGGGACTAGCGGCCCAAGAGACCCAGTACTTC. Translated: CAISDLGLAAQETQYF.

This chain joins TRBV9 and TRBJ2-1, with 8 bases identical to TRBD1. CDR3 size: 13 residues. From germline, CDR1 is SGDLS and CDR2 YYNGEE. V gave up 5 bases and J gave up 8 bases; unmatched junction bases: 6. CDR3 loop: CASSRQTGDEQFF. DNA for the CDR3: TGTGCCAGCAGTCGCCAGACAGGGGATGAGCAGTTCTTC.

V is TRBV20-1 and J is TRBJ2-3; D gene ambiguous. Trimming removed 4 bases from V and 0 bases from J, with 8 bases in between. This CDR3 is built from 13 residues. Germline CDR1 is DFQATT and CDR2 is SNEGSKA (reference sequence). CDR3 region: CSAIGQSTDTQYF. The CDR3 DNA reads as TGCAGTGCTATCGGGCAAAGCACAGATACGCAGTATTTT.